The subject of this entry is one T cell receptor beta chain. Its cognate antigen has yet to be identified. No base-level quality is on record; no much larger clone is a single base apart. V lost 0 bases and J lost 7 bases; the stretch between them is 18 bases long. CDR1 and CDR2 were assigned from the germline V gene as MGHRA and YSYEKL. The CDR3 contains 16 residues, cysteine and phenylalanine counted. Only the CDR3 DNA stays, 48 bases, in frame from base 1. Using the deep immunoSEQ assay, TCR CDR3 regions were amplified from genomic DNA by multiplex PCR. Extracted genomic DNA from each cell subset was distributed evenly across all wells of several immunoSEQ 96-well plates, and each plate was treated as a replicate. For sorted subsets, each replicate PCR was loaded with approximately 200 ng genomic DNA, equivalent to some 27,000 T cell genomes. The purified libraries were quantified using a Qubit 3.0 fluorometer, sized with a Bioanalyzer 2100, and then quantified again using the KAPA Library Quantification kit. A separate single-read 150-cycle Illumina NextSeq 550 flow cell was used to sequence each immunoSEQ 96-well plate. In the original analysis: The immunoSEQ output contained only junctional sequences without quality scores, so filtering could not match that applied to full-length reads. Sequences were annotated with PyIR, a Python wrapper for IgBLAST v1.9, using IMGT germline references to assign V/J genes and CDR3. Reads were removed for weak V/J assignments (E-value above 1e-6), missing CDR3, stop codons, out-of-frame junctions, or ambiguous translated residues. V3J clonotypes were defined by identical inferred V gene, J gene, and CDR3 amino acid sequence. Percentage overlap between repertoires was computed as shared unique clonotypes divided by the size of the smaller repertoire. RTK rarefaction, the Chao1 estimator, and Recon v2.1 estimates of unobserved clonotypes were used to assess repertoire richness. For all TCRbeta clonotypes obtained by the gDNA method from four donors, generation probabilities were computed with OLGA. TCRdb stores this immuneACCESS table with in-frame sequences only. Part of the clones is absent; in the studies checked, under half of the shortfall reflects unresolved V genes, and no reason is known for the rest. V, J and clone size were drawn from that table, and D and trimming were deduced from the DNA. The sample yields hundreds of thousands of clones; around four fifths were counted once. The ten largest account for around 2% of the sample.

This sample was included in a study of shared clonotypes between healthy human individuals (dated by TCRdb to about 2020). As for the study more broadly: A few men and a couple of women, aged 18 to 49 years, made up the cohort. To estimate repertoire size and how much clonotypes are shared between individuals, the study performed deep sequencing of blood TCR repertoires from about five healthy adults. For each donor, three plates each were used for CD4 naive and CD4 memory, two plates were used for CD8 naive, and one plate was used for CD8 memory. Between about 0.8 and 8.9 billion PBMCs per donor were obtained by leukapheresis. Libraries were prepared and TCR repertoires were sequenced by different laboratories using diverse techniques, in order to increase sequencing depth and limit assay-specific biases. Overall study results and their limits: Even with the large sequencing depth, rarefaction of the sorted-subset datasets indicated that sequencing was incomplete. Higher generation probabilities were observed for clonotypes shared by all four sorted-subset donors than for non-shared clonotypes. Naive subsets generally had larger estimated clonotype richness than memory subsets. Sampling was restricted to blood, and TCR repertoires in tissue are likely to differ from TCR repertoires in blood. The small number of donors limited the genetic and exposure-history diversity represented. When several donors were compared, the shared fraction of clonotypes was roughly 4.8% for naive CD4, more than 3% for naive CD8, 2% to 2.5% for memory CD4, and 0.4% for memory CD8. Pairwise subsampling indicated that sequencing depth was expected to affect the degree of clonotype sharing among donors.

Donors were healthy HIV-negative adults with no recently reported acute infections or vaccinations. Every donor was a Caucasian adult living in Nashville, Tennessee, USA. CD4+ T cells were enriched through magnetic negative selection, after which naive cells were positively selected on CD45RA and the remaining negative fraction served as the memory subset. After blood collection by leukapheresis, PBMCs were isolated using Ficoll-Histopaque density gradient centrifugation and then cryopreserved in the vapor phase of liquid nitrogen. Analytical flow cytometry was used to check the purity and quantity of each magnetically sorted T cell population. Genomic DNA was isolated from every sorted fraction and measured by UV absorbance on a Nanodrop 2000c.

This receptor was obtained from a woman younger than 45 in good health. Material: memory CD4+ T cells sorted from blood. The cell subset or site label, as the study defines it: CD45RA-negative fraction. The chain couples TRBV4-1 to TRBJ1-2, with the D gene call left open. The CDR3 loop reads CASSQDQRAPYLGYTF. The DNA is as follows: TGCGCCAGCAGCCAAGATCAGAGGGCGCCTTATCTTGGCTACACCTTC.